The T cell receptor (beta chain) under discussion was sequenced for a study of blood T cells in healthy people across ages. Study information: Through template switching, about one barcoded beta molecule was captured per two T cells, as measured in model experiments. Study-level results: Long-lived and aged donors differed, with more naive CD4+ cells and higher diversity in the long-lived.

Primers used in a second PCR of roughly 6 to 12 cycles were a sample-barcoded 5' primer and a J-beta primer mix. One entry per CDR3 protein, called by TCRdb with MiXCR from the 5' RACE reads. The table includes about 970,000 distinct CDR3 sequences, roughly 47% detected once. V was cut by 6 bases and J by 3 bases, with 24 bases left in between. CDR3 length: 17 amino acids. CDR1 is MNHEY, CDR2 SVGAGI, per germline. With respect to this clonotype: Its matching antigen is unknown.

Peripheral blood samples of 9 to 10 milliliters were drawn from each donor. The TCR was taken from a woman in her sixties in good health. The V and J genes are TRBV6-5 and TRBJ2-7; weak D call: TRBD2 (5 bases). Sequences were obtained from blood. DNA for the CDR3: TGTGCCAGCAGCTGCTCGGGCTGGGCAGGTGGAGGCTACGAGCAGTACTTC. Amino acid sequence: CASSCSGWAGGGYEQYF.